This entry features one T cell receptor beta chain sequence. No antigen is known for it. This record belongs to a study of shared clonotypes between healthy human individuals. Broader study findings: Rarefaction curves obtained for sorted subsets showed sequencing incomplete despite large depth.

It was CD45RO-negative cells, positively selected for CCR7, that made up naive CD8 cells, with terminally differentiated effector memory CD45RA+ cells excluded. The assay was immunoSEQ multiplex PCR, and TCRdb's table has in-frame clones only and misses some. The sample lists 1.5 million to 2.5 million clones; approximately 94% were seen once. This CDR3 spans 16 amino acids. Trimming took off 0 bases at V and 7 bases at J, with 16 bases between the two ends. CDR1 and CDR2 (germline): SGHVS, FNYEAQ. Sequencing was carried out using naive CD8+ T cells sorted from blood. The chain joins TRBV7-6 to TRBJ2-1; a weak D match, TRBD2 (6 bases). The receptor comes from a young man in good health. In DNA, the CDR3 is TGTGCCAGCAGCTTAGCGGGGACTTTCCGGGGGAATGAGCAGTTCTTC. Protein sequence: CASSLAGTFRGNEQFF.